This T cell receptor (beta chain) emerged from a study of blood T cell repertoires in COVID-19. Study details: Sites in the United States, Italy and Spain provided acute and convalescent COVID-19 samples.

CDR3 size: 14 residues. Unmatched junction bases numbered 2, after V lost 4 bases and J lost 0 bases. The germline gives CDR1 MNHEY, CDR2 SVGAGI. Generated by immunoSEQ multiplex PCR, the TCRdb table keeps only in-frame clones and is missing some. This table holds more than 15,000 clones, about 89% found once. The sequence came from a man between 60 and 75 years old with acute or convalescent COVID-19. The specimen sequenced was peripheral blood. The chain uses TRBV6-5 and TRBJ1-2; TRBD1 matches 7 bases. The CDR3 reads CASSSDRANYGYTF. Written as DNA, the CDR3 is TGTGCCAGCAGTTCCGACAGGGCTAACTATGGCTACACCTTC.